What follows are 21 T cell receptor beta chains derived from one specimen sequenced in a study of shared clonotypes between healthy human individuals (dated by TCRdb to the early 2020s). Receptor libraries were prepared by the immunoSEQ multiplex PCR assay. This immuneACCESS table, as held by TCRdb, lists in-frame sequences with V and J called but not all clones. Of the missing ones, under half trace to an unresolved V gene in checked studies; the others have no known cause. The sample table records about 1 million clones; 65% to 75% of these occur just once. The leading ten clones occupy over 1.3% of the sample. Sequencing was performed on memory CD4+ T cells sorted from blood. What the cell subset or site label conveys for this sample: CD45RA-negative fraction. Receptors were obtained from a man in his late teens or twenties in good health.

This clone was found once. The genes are TRBV2 and TRBJ1-2, with D possibly TRBD1 on 6 matching bases. The germline CDR1 and CDR2 sequences are SNHLY and FYNNEI. V gave up 4 bases and J gave up 8 bases, with 11 bases separating them. This CDR3 region has 12 residues. This CDR3 reads CASSGTEEGYTF. CDR3 nucleotides: TGTGCCAGCAGTGGGACAGAGGAAGGCTACACCTTC. Drawing the rest from reference TRBV2 and TRBJ1-2, the complete variable domain is EPEVTQTPSHQVTQMGQEVILRCVPISNHLYFYWYRQILGQKVEFLVSFYNNEISEKSEIFDDQFSVERPDGSNFTLKIRSTKLEDSAMYFCASSGTEEGYTFGSGTRLTVV.

This clone occurred once. The V gene is TRBV5-1, the J gene TRBJ2-3, with 8 bases aligning to TRBD1. The CDR3 is made up of 18 amino acids. J lost 2 bases, V lost 4 bases, and 15 bases had no gene match. Germline V gene sequence: CDR1 SGHRS, CDR2 YFSETQ. This chain's CDR3 is CASSRSGGGQGSTDTQYF. CDR3 coding DNA: TGCGCCAGCAGCAGATCTGGAGGCGGACAGGGATCCACAGATACGCAGTATTTT.

This sequence joins TRBV7-9 and TRBJ2-7, with D possibly TRBD1 on 6 matching bases. Per the germline V gene, CDR1 is SEHNR and CDR2 is FQNEAQ (reference sequence). The CDR3 has 14 amino acids. The V end lost 1 base, the J end lost 5 bases, and 12 bases lay between the germline ends. CDR3 coding DNA: TGTGCCAGCAGCTTAGGGCAGGGGTGGCACGAGCAGTACTTC. Its translation is CASSLGQGWHEQYF.

The chain uses TRBV7-2 and TRBJ2-3; 10 bases agree with TRBD2. CDR3 length: 17 residues. The trim removed 6 bases at V and 5 bases at J, leaving 14 bases unmatched. CDR1 and CDR2 from the germline V gene are SGHTA and FQGNSA. CDR3 loop: CASSLPRGASGRDTQYF. The DNA of the CDR3 is TGTGCCAGCAGTTTGCCTCGGGGGGCTAGCGGGAGAGATACGCAGTATTTT.

The J gene is TRBJ1-1, the V gene TRBV6-1, with D possibly matching TRBD1 (5 bases). Trimming took off 6 bases at V and 5 bases at J, with 16 bases between the two ends. The CDR3 loop spans 14 amino acids. Germline CDR1 reads MNHNS; CDR2 reads SASEGT. The CDR3 region has the DNA TGTGCCAGCAGCTTGGGGATGGGGCGGACTGAAGCTTTCTTT. Translation gives CASSLGMGRTEAFF.

V and J are TRBV6-5 and TRBJ2-7; D ambiguous. Germline V gene lookup returns CDR1 MNHEY and CDR2 SVGAGI. The ends were cut back, 6 bases at V and 0 bases at J, with 15 bases in the middle. This CDR3 is built from 15 residues. CDR3 DNA: TGTGCCAGCAGCCGATCTGGGGTGAGCTCCTACGAGCAGTACTTC. Its protein product is CASSRSGVSSYEQYF.

This clone turned up a few times. The chain combines TRBV10-3 with TRBJ2-4; 9 nucleotides match TRBD1. Germline V CDR1 and CDR2: ENHRY, SYGVKD. Losses at the gene ends were 4 bases for V and 4 bases for J; bases not matched to a gene: 8. The CDR3 extends over 16 amino acids. In nucleotides, the CDR3 is TGTGCCATCAGTGGAGATCCCGGGACAGGGAAAAACATTCAGTACTTC. As protein: CAISGDPGTGKNIQYF.

This rearrangement joins TRBV5-6 to TRBJ2-7; D not resolved. The V and J ends lost 1 base and 2 bases respectively, with 13 bases between them. The germline CDR1 and CDR2 sequences are SGHDT and YYEEEE. The CDR3 has 15 residues. This CDR3 is CASSLIGSLAYEQYF. CDR3 nucleotides: TGTGCCAGCAGCTTGATAGGGTCTCTCGCCTACGAGCAGTACTTC.

The chain carries TRBV15 and TRBJ2-7, with D unclear. This CDR3 spans 19 amino acids. V shed 0 bases and J shed 5 bases, with 26 bases lying between them. In germline, CDR1 is LNHNV, CDR2 YYDKDF (reference sequence). The CDR3 coding sequence is TGTGCCACCAGCAGAGATTCCCCCTCAATGGCGGTAGCCGCCAACGAGCAGTACTTC. Residues: CATSRDSPSMAVAANEQYF.

The V call is TRBV14, the J call TRBJ1-1, with D tentatively TRBD1 (5 bases). The CDR3 has 16 amino acids. With 4 bases removed from V and 0 bases from J, the gap between germline ends came to 15 bases. The germline V gene encodes CDR1 SGHDN and CDR2 FVKESK. Here the CDR3 reads CASSPRTGRMNTEAFF. In nucleotides, the CDR3 is TGTGCCAGCAGCCCCCGGACGGGACGGATGAACACTGAAGCTTTCTTT. The whole variable domain, filled in from reference TRBV14 and TRBJ1-1, reads EAGVTQFPSHSVIEKGQTVTLRCDPISGHDNLYWYRRVMGKEIKFLLHFVKESKQDESGMPNNRFLAERTGGTYSTLKVQPAELEDSGVYFCASSPRTGRMNTEAFFGQGTRLTVV.

This chain links TRBV19 with TRBJ1-3; the D is unclear. Germline lookup yields CDR1 LNHDA and CDR2 SQIVND (reference sequence). This CDR3 spans 14 amino acids. The germline V and J ends were trimmed by 6 bases and 0 bases, with 9 bases remaining between them. The CDR3 bases are TGTGCCAGTAGCCTCCGCCACTCTGGAAACACCATATATTTT. This sequence encodes CASSLRHSGNTIYF. Variable domain in full (rest from reference TRBV19 and TRBJ1-3): DGGITQSPKYLFRKEGQNVTLSCEQNLNHDAMYWYRQDPGQGLRLIYYSQIVNDFQKGDIAEGYSVSREKKESFPLTVTSAQKNPTAFYLCASSLRHSGNTIYFGEGSWLTVV.

This sequence joins TRBV5-1 and TRBJ1-6, with a possible D match to TRBD1 (5 bases). The CDR3 loop spans 14 amino acids. V lost 1 base to trimming and J lost 7 bases, with 9 bases between them. In germline, CDR1 is SGHRS, CDR2 YFSETQ. CDR3 amino acids: CASSLLQANSPLHF. The CDR3 DNA sequence: TGCGCCAGCAGCTTGCTACAGGCGAATTCACCCCTCCACTTT.

The gene calls are TRBV27 and TRBJ2-2; 7 bases agree with TRBD1. V shed 2 bases, J shed 6 bases, and the junction held 12 bases outside the gene matches. CDR1 and CDR2 from the germline V gene are MNHEY and SMNVEV (reference sequence). The CDR3 is 17 amino acids. The DNA for the CDR3 is TGTGCCAGCAGTTTACTCACCCTACAGGGGAATCCCGGGGAGCTGTTTTTT. It encodes CASSLLTLQGNPGELFF.

The V and J genes are TRBV7-9 and TRBJ2-1; 10 nucleotides align to TRBD2. V shed 2 bases, J shed 3 bases, and the junction held 7 bases outside the gene matches. CDR1 is SEHNR and CDR2 is FQNEAQ in the germline V gene (reference sequence). The CDR3 has 17 amino acids. CDR3 sequence: CASSLSLAGVNYNEQFF. The CDR3 DNA follows: TGTGCCAGCAGCTTAAGTCTAGCGGGAGTAAACTACAATGAGCAGTTCTTC.

V gene TRBV6-1 combines with J gene TRBJ1-4; D is possibly TRBD1 (6 bases). The CDR3 is made up of 13 amino acids. Germline assignment: CDR1 MNHNS and CDR2 SASEGT. V lost 2 bases to trimming and J lost 7 bases, with 8 bases between them. The CDR3 loop reads CASSEQGSEKLFF. Written as DNA, the CDR3 is TGTGCCAGCAGTGAACAGGGGAGTGAAAAACTGTTTTTT.

This clone showed up just a few times. This sequence joins TRBV19 and TRBJ2-3; D is uncertain. CDR3 size: 13 residues. V dropped 5 bases and J dropped 8 bases, with 14 bases sitting between them. CDR1 and CDR2 (germline): LNHDA, SQIVND (reference sequence). The CDR3 DNA is TGTGCCAGTAGTGCCCAGCCCTCGGGTACGCAGTATTTT. Translated: CASSAQPSGTQYF.

This clone has just a few counts. The V gene is TRBV12-5, the J gene TRBJ1-2, with D hard to call. Trimming cost V 1 base and J 2 bases, with 8 bases left between them. Germline CDR1 LGHNT, CDR2 FRNRAP. The CDR3 extends over 14 amino acids. This CDR3 reads CASGLGTANYGYTF. The CDR3 DNA follows: TGTGCTAGTGGTTTGGGAACAGCCAACTATGGCTACACCTTC.

The table lists this clone with a count of one. Only one base separates this from a far larger clonotype, so it likely reflects a read error. The sample holds other DNA sequences that translate to the same CDR3. This rearrangement joins TRBV11-2 to TRBJ2-7; possible D gene TRBD2, 6 bases. Germline CDR1 reads SGHAT; CDR2 reads FQNNGV. The CDR3 has 16 amino acids. Trimming stripped 6 bases from V and 3 bases from J, with 21 bases between. The CDR3 is CASSFPKGTPNYEQYF. The CDR3 DNA follows: TGTGCCAGCAGTTTCCCCAAAGGGACTCCAAACTACGAGCAGTACTTC.

This chain joins TRBV27 and TRBJ2-3, with D unclear. The CDR3 consists of 15 residues. Germline CDR1 reads MNHEY; CDR2 reads SMNVEV (reference sequence). The V end lost 2 bases, the J end lost 1 base, and 10 bases lay between the germline ends. DNA for the CDR3: TGTGCCAGCAGTTTAGGCTCCTTCGGCACAGATACGCAGTATTTT. This gives the protein CASSLGSFGTDTQYF.

The chain is built from TRBV10-2 and TRBJ1-3; 9 bases are a match to TRBD1. Germline trimming cut 8 bases from V and 4 bases from J; bases unmatched to any gene: 6. CDR3 length: 14 residues. Germline values: CDR1 WSHSY, CDR2 SAAADI. CDR3 sequence (DNA): TGCGCCAGCGCAGCCGGGACAGGGGGAAACACCATATATTTT. As protein: CASAAGTGGNTIYF.

The V gene is TRBV2, the J gene TRBJ1-1; possible D gene TRBD1, 5 bases. Trimming took off 6 bases at V and 6 bases at J, with 17 bases between the two ends. CDR1 and CDR2 from the germline V gene are SNHLY and FYNNEI. The length of the CDR3 is 14 residues. The CDR3 sequence: CASRLTGELAEAFF. The DNA for the CDR3 is TGTGCCAGCAGATTGACGGGGGAGTTGGCTGAAGCTTTCTTT.